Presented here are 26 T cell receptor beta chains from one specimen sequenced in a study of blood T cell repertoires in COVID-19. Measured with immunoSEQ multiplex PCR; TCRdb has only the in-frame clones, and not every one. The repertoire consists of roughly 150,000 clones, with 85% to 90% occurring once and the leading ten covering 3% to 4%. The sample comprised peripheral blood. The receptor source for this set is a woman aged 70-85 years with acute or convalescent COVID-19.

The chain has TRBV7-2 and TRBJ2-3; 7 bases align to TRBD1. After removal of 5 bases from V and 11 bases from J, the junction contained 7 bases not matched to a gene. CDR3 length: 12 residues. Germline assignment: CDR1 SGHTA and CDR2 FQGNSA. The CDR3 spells CASSPQGERQYF. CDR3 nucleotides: TGTGCCAGCAGCCCCCAGGGGGAGAGGCAGTATTTT.

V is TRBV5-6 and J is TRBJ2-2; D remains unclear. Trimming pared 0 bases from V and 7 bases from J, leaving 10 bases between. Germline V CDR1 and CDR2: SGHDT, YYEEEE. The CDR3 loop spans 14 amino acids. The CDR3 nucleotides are TGTGCCAGCAGCTTGGCCTCGGGTGGCGGGGAGCTGTTTTTT. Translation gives CASSLASGGGELFF.

CDR3 DNA: TGCAGCGTTGATTTCCTCTCTGGAAACACCATATATTTT. It codes for CSVDFLSGNTIYF. This sequence joins TRBV29-1 and TRBJ1-3; D remains unclear. V was cut by 3 bases and J by 0 bases, with 6 bases left in between. The CDR3 is made up of 13 amino acids. Germline V lookup: CDR1 SQVTM, CDR2 ANQGSEA.

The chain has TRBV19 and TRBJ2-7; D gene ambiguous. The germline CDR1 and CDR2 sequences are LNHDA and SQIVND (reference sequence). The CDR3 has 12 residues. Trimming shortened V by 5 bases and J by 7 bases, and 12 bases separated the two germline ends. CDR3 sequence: CASSPNRGEQYF. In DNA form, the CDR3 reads TGTGCCAGTAGTCCGAATCGAGGAGAGCAGTACTTC.

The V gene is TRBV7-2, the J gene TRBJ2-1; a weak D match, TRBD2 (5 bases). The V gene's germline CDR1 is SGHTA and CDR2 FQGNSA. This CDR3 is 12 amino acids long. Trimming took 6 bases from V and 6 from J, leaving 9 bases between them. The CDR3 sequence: CASRFGLNEQFF. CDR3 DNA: TGTGCCAGCAGATTCGGACTCAATGAGCAGTTCTTC.

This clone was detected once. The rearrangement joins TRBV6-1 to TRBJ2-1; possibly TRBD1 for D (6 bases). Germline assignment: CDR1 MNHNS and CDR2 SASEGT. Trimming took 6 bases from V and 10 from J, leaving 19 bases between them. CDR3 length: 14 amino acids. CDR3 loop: CASRPTGTTREQFF. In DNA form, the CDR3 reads TGTGCCAGCAGACCAACCGGGACAACGAGGGAGCAGTTCTTC.

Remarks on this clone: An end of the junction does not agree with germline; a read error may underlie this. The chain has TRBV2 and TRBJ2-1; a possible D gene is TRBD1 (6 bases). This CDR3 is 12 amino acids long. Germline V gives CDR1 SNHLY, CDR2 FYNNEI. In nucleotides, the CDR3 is TGTGCCAGCAGTGTTGGGGGCGTACGAACTCTCTTC. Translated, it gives CASSVGGVRTLF.

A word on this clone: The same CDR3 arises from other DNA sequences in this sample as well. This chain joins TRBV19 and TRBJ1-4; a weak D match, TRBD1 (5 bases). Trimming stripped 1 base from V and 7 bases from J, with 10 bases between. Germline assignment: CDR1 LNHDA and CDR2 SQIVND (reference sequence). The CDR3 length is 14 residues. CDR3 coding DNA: TGTGCCAGTAGTATAGGGCAGGGTCGTGAAAAACTGTTTTTT. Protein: CASSIGQGREKLFF.

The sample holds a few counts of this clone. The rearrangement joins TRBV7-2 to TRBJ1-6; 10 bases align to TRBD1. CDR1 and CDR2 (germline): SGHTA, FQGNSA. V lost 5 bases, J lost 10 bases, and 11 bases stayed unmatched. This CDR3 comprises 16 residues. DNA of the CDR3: TGTGCCAGCAGCGGGGGGACAGGGGCCTGGGGGTCACCCCTCCACTTT. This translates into CASSGGTGAWGSPLHF.

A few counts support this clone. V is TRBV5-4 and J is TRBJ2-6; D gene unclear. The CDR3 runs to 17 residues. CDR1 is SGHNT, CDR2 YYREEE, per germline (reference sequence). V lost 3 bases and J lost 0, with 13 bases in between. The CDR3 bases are TGTGCCAGCAGCTCGGTGGGCTCCAGCTCTGGGGCCAACGTCCTGACTTTC. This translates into CASSSVGSSSGANVLTF.

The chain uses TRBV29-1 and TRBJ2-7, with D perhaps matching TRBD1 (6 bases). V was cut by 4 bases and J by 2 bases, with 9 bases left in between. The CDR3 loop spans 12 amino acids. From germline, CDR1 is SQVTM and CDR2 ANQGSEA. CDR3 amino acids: CSVVKGAYEQYF. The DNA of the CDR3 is TGCAGCGTTGTTAAGGGGGCCTACGAGCAGTACTTC.

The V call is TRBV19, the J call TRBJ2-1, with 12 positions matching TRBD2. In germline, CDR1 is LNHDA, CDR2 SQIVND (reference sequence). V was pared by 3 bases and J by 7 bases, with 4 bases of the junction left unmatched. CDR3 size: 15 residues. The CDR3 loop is CASSIGLAGGNEQFF. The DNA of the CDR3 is TGTGCCAGTAGTATTGGTCTAGCGGGGGGGAATGAGCAGTTCTTC.

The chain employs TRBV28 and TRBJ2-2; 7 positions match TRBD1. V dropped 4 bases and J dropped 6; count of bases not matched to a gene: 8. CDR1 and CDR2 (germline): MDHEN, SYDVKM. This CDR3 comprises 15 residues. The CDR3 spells CASSSRQGKAGELFF. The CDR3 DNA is TGTGCCAGCAGTTCACGACAGGGAAAAGCCGGGGAGCTGTTTTTT.

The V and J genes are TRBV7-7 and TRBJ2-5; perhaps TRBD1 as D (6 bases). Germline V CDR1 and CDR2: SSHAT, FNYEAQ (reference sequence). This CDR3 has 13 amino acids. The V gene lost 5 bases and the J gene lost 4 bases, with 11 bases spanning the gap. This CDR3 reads CASSTDSRETQYF. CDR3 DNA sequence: TGTGCCAGCAGCACGGACAGCCGAGAGACCCAGTACTTC.

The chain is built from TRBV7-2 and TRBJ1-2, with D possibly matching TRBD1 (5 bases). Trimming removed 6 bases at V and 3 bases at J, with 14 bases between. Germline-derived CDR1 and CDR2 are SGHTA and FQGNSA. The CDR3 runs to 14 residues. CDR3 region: CASSKQGGDYGYTF. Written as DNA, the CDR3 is TGTGCCAGCAGTAAGCAGGGAGGGGACTATGGCTACACCTTC. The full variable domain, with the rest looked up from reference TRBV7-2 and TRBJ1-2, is GAGVSQSPSNKVTEKGKDVELRCDPISGHTALYWYRQSLGQGLEFLIYFQGNSAPDKSGLPSDRFSAERTGGSVSTLTIQRTQQEDSAVYLCASSKQGGDYGYTFGSGTRLTVV.

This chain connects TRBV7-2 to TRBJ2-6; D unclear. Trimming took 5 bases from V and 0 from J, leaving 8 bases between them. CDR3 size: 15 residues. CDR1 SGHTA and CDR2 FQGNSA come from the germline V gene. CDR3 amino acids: CASSPRYSGANVLTF. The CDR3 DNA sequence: TGTGCCAGCAGCCCTAGGTACTCTGGGGCCAACGTCCTGACTTTC.

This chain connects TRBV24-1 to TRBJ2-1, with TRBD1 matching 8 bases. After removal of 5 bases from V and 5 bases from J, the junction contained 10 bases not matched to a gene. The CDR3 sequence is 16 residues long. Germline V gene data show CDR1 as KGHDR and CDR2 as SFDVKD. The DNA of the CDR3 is TGTGCCACCAGTGGATTTCGACAGGGGCCCGACAATGAGCAGTTCTTC. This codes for CATSGFRQGPDNEQFF.

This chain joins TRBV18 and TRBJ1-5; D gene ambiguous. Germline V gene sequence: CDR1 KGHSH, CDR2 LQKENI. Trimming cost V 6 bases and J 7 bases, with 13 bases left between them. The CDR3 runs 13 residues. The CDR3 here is CASSREGGQPQHF. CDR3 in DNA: TGTGCCAGCTCCCGAGAGGGCGGACAGCCCCAGCATTTT.

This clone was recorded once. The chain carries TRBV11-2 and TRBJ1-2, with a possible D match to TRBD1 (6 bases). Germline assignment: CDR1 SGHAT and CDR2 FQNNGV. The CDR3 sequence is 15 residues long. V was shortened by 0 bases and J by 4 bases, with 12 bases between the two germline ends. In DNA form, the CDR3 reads TGTGCCAGCAGCTTAGAAAGGGGGACCCTCTATGGCTACACCTTC. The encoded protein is CASSLERGTLYGYTF.

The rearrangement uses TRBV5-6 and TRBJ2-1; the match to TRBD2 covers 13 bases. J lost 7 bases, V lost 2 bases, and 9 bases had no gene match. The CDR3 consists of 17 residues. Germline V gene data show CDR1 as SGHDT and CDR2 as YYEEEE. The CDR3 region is CASSFRRTSGGINEQFF. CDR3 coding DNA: TGTGCCAGCAGCTTTCGACGGACTAGCGGGGGAATTAATGAGCAGTTCTTC.

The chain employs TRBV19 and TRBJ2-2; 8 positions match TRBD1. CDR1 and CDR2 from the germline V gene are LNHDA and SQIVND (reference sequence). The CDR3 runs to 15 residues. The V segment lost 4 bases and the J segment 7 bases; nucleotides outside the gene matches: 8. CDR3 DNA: TGTGCCAGTAGTACCCCGGACAGGGCGGACGGGGAGCTGTTTTTT. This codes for CASSTPDRADGELFF.

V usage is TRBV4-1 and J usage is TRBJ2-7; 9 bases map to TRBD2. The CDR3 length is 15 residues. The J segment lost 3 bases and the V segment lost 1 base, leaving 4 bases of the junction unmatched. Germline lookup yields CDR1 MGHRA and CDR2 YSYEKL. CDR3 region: CASSQGSGRFYEQYF. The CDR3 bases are TGCGCCAGCAGCCAAGGTAGCGGGAGATTCTACGAGCAGTACTTC.

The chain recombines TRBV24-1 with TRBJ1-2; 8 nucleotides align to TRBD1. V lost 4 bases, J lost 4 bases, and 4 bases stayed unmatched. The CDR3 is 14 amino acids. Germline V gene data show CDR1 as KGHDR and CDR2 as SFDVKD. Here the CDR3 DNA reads TGTGCCACCAGTGAATCAGACAGGGGCTATGGCTACACCTTC. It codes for CATSESDRGYGYTF.

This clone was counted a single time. This chain's CDR3 is CASSLERGNIQYF. The CDR3 bases are TGTGCCAGCAGCTTAGAGCGCGGAAACATTCAGTACTTC. The chain has TRBV7-9 and TRBJ2-4, with D uncertain. Trimming pared 1 base from V and 6 bases from J, leaving 7 bases between. The CDR3 loop spans 13 amino acids. Per germline, CDR1 SEHNR and CDR2 FQNEAQ (reference sequence).

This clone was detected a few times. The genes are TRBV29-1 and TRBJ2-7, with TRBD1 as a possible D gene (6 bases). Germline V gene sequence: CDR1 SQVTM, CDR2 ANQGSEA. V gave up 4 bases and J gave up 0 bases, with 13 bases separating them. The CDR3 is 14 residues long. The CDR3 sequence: CSVGGAGASYEQYF. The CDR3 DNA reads TGCAGCGTTGGGGGCGCAGGGGCCTCCTACGAGCAGTACTTC.

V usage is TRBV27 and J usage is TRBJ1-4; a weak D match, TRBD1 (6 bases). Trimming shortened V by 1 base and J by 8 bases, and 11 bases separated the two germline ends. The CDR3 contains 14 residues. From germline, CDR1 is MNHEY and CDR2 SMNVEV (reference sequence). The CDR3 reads CASSLWGGQEKLFF. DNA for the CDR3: TGTGCCAGCAGTTTATGGGGCGGACAGGAAAAACTGTTTTTT.